The T cell receptor (beta chain) under discussion was sequenced for a study of breast tumors, draining lymph nodes, adjacent tissues. This clonotype was recorded at least ten times. Its antigen remains unknown. Points from the study as a whole: The lymph node origin of tumor T cells was framed as consistent with a hypothesis, not demonstrated. Tumor repertoires ranked between lymph nodes and nontumor tissue in diversity, with V and J gene preferences.

TCRdb reanalysed the multiplex PCR reads using MiXCR and keeps one entry per CDR3 protein. The table includes hundreds of thousands of distinct CDR3 sequences, approximately 30% detected once. Breast cancer patients provided tissue from their axillary draining lymph nodes. This TCR was recovered from a female donor with breast cancer. Some clones in this sample may be carry-over from other donors' samples. The material sequenced was axillary lymph node tissue.

This CDR3 is CASSLTGQGEKLFF. CDR3 nucleotides: TGTGCCAGCAGCTTAACAGGGCAAGGGGAAAAACTGTTTTTT. The J gene is TRBJ1-4, the V gene TRBV7-6; weak D call: TRBD1 (6 bases). Trimming took off 2 bases at V and 8 bases at J, with 12 bases between the two ends. Germline lookup yields CDR1 SGHVS and CDR2 FNYEAQ. This CDR3 is built from 14 residues.